This entry lists 10 T cell receptor beta chains sequenced from one sample in a study of blood T cell repertoires in COVID-19. TCRdb's table, derived via immunoSEQ multiplex PCR, lists solely in-frame clones and lacks some. The sample lists fewer than 45,000 clones; approximately 86% were seen once. Sequencing input: peripheral blood. Receptors were obtained from a human donor in a cohort sampled during active COVID-19.

The chain uses TRBV6-2 or TRBV6-3 and TRBJ2-5, with 8 bases aligning to TRBD2. The CDR3 loop spans 15 amino acids. The V segment lost 5 bases and the J segment 5 bases; nucleotides outside the gene matches: 10. The germline gives CDR1 MNHEY, CDR2 SVGEGT. The CDR3 region is CASSGPRGGAETQYF. In DNA, the CDR3 is TGTGCCAGCAGTGGACCTCGGGGGGGGGCGGAGACCCAGTACTTC.

The chain employs TRBV5-4 and TRBJ2-5, with D possibly being TRBD1 (9 bases). The CDR3 loop spans 14 amino acids. Germline V lookup: CDR1 SGHNT, CDR2 YYREEE (reference sequence). V was shortened by 4 bases and J by 5 bases, with 15 bases between the two germline ends. The CDR3 is CASSGQGTRETQYF. The CDR3 nucleotides are TGTGCCAGCAGCGGACAGGGGACTAGGGAGACCCAGTACTTC.

V usage is TRBV6-2 or TRBV6-3 and J usage is TRBJ1-1; 12 positions agree with TRBD1. The CDR3 runs 15 residues. V was clipped by 0 bases and J by 10 bases; unmatched bases: 6. CDR1 is MNHEY, CDR2 SVGEGT, per germline. In DNA form, the CDR3 reads TGTGCCAGCAGTTACTCGGGGGACAGGGGGCCGGCAGCTTTCTTT. It encodes CASSYSGDRGPAAFF.

The chain couples TRBV19 to TRBJ1-5, with 9 bases identical to TRBD1. The CDR3 length is 15 residues. V shed 1 base and J 7 bases; nucleotides not matched to a gene: 5. Germline loops: CDR1 LNHDA, CDR2 SQIVND (reference sequence). The CDR3 sequence: CASSIGGQGRQPQHF. The DNA for the CDR3 is TGTGCCAGTAGTATAGGGGGACAGGGAAGGCAGCCCCAGCATTTT.

This chain links TRBV10-3 with TRBJ2-5; 15 nucleotides align to TRBD2. V dropped 6 bases and J dropped 5; count of bases not matched to a gene: 7. The CDR3 has 16 amino acids. Germline V gene lookup returns CDR1 ENHRY and CDR2 SYGVKD. This CDR3 is CAIRLGLAGGHETQYF. In nucleotides, the CDR3 is TGTGCCATCAGACTTGGACTAGCGGGGGGGCATGAGACCCAGTACTTC.

This clone is a singleton in its sample. CDR3: CASSLFGQLTERYGYTF. The CDR3 DNA reads TGTGCCAGCAGTTTGTTCGGACAGCTGACGGAGCGCTATGGCTACACCTTC. This rearrangement joins TRBV27 to TRBJ1-2; TRBD1 might be the D (6 bases). CDR3 size: 17 residues. The V gene lost 3 bases and the J gene lost 4 bases, with 21 bases spanning the gap. From germline, CDR1 is MNHEY and CDR2 SMNVEV (reference sequence).

CDR3 bases: TGTGCCAGCAATGACAGGGTGGGAGAGACCCAGTACTTC. This translates into CASNDRVGETQYF. The chain uses TRBV2 and TRBJ2-5; 7 nucleotides match TRBD1. The V gene end was trimmed by 7 bases and the J gene end by 4 bases; junction bases not matched to a gene: 6. The CDR3 is 13 residues long. Germline V gives CDR1 SNHLY, CDR2 FYNNEI.

This clone was seen just once. The V gene is TRBV6-5, the J gene TRBJ2-3; perhaps TRBD2 as D (6 bases). There are 13 residues in the CDR3. V lost 10 bases, J lost 2 bases, and 13 bases lay in between. Germline CDR1 MNHEY, CDR2 SVGAGI. The CDR3 region has the DNA TGTGCCACCGGGACTCAGGCCACAGATACGCAGTATTTT. This codes for CATGTQATDTQYF.

The V and J genes are TRBV9 and TRBJ1-2; TRBD1 is a possible D gene (6 bases). Per the germline V gene, CDR1 is SGDLS and CDR2 is YYNGEE. Trimming cost V 0 bases and J 4 bases, with 13 bases left between them. The CDR3 is 15 residues long. The CDR3 region is CASSVARGGSYGYTF. The CDR3 DNA reads as TGTGCCAGCAGCGTAGCCAGGGGCGGGAGCTATGGCTACACCTTC.

The rearrangement joins TRBV7-6 to TRBJ2-5, with D unclear. V was cut by 0 bases and J by 3 bases, with 11 bases left in between. Per germline, CDR1 SGHVS and CDR2 FNYEAQ. The CDR3 extends over 15 amino acids. CDR3 nucleotide sequence: TGTGCCAGCAGCTTAGCCCCCGGAGCGAAAGAGACCCAGTACTTC. Translated, it gives CASSLAPGAKETQYF.